A single sample gave rise to the 31 T cell receptor beta chains below, sequenced in a study of identical twins. TCRdb recomputed calls from the 5' RACE reads with MiXCR, one row per CDR3 protein. Of more than 1.5 million distinct CDR3 sequences in the sample, around a third are singletons; the top ten hold under 0.35%. The sample consisted of cord blood. Receptor source: a newborn girl in good health.

The chain combines TRBV4-2 with TRBJ1-4, with D possibly being TRBD1 (5 bases). V was trimmed by 1 base and J by 3 bases, leaving 12 bases between them. Germline CDR1 LGHNA, CDR2 YNFKEQ. The CDR3 spans 16 residues. The CDR3 coding sequence is TGTGCCAGCAGCCAAGCCCATCGGGGGTCTAATGAAAAACTGTTTTTT. Translating gives CASSQAHRGSNEKLFF.

The chain recombines TRBV28 with TRBJ1-6, with D tentatively TRBD1 (5 bases). V gave up 3 bases and J gave up 1 base, with 16 bases separating them. The V gene's germline CDR1 is MDHEN and CDR2 SYDVKM. CDR3 size: 18 residues. The CDR3, as DNA: TGTGCCAGCAGTTTCTCTTCCACACAGGAGTCCTATAATTCACCCCTCCACTTT. Its translation: CASSFSSTQESYNSPLHF.

This clonotype occurred a few times. This rearrangement joins TRBV3-1 to TRBJ1-2, with a tentative D call TRBD1 (5 bases). Germline V CDR1 and CDR2: LGHDT, YNNKEL (reference sequence). This CDR3 spans 15 amino acids. V dropped 6 bases and J dropped 6 bases, with 20 bases sitting between them. CDR3 protein: CASSHSGRVLNGYTF. CDR3 sequence (DNA): TGTGCCAGCAGTCACTCAGGGCGGGTATTAAATGGCTACACCTTC. Variable domain in full (rest from reference TRBV3-1 and TRBJ1-2): DTAVSQTPKYLVTQMGNDKSIKCEQNLGHDTMYWYKQDSKKFLKIMFSYNNKELIINETVPNRFSPKSPDKAHLNLHINSLELGDSAVYFCASSHSGRVLNGYTFGSGTRLTVV.

The chain is built from TRBV20-1 and TRBJ2-3; either TRBD1 or TRBD2 may fit D (6 bases each). Germline CDR1 reads DFQATT; CDR2 reads SNEGSKA (reference sequence). Trimming removed 4 bases at V and 5 bases at J, with 16 bases between. This CDR3 comprises 14 residues. Here the CDR3 reads CSAIRPGAEDTQYF. As DNA, the CDR3 is TGCAGTGCTATAAGACCGGGGGCCGAAGATACGCAGTATTTT.

This chain links TRBV4-1 with TRBJ2-5, with D perhaps given as TRBD1 or TRBD2 (6 bases each). The CDR3 runs 16 residues. V lost 0 bases and J lost 2, with 13 bases in between. Germline CDR1 reads MGHRA; CDR2 reads YSYEKL. The DNA for the CDR3 is TGCGCCAGCAGCCAAGATCGAGGGGGAGGTCAAGAGACCCAGTACTTC. It yields the protein CASSQDRGGGQETQYF.

The rearrangement uses TRBV5-1 and TRBJ2-3, with 9 bases matching TRBD1. This CDR3 is built from 15 residues. CDR1 and CDR2 (germline): SGHRS, YFSETQ. J gave up 6 bases and V 1 base, and 6 bases lay outside the gene matches. The chain's CDR3 is CASSLRDREPDTQYF. CDR3 sequence (DNA): TGCGCCAGCAGCTTGAGGGACAGGGAGCCCGATACGCAGTATTTT.

CDR3 in DNA: TGTGCCAGCAGCGTAGGTCTTACGCAGTATTTT. This sequence encodes CASSVGLTQYF. The chain couples TRBV9 to TRBJ2-3; D uncertain. CDR1 SGDLS and CDR2 YYNGEE come from the germline V gene. Trimming cost V 0 bases and J 8 bases, with 4 bases left between them. This CDR3 has 11 amino acids.

The V call is TRBV4-2, the J call TRBJ2-1; no clear D gene. The J call may be wrong; the DNA end is better matched by TRBJ2-7. This CDR3 spans 16 amino acids. Germline CDR1 LGHNA, CDR2 YNFKEQ. CDR3 protein: CASSQERRNSYNEQYF. The CDR3 nucleotides read TGTGCCAGCAGCCAAGAGCGGCGGAACTCCTACAATGAGCAGTACTTC.

This clonotype was seen just once. The CDR3 spells CASSSPGQGARNSPLHF. CDR3 coding DNA: TGTGCCAGCAGTTCCCCCGGACAGGGGGCGAGAAATTCACCCCTCCACTTT. The chain is built from TRBV27 and TRBJ1-6; 11 bases fit TRBD1. V shed 4 bases, J shed 7 bases, and the junction held 9 bases outside the gene matches. The CDR3 runs to 17 residues. Germline V gene lookup returns CDR1 MNHEY and CDR2 SMNVEV (reference sequence).

Regarding this clonotype: The CDR3 end shows no conserved phenylalanine or tryptophan, and so a read error is likely. The genes are TRBV11-2 and TRBJ2-4; TRBD1 might be the D (6 bases). The closer fit of TRBJ2-5 to the DNA end suggests the J call may be wrong. Germline CDR1 and CDR2: SGHAT and FQNNGV. The CDR3 runs to 13 residues. The CDR3 region has the DNA TGTGCCAGCAGCCCTGGACAGTGGGAGACCCAGTACTTA. As protein: CASSPGQWETQYL.

This clonotype was counted between two and nine times. This chain joins TRBV6-5 and TRBJ2-7; TRBD2 agrees at 14 bases. The CDR3 totals 17 residues. The germline CDR1 and CDR2 sequences are MNHEY and SVGAGI. V gave up 6 bases and J gave up 0 bases; unmatched junction bases: 7. CDR3 residues: CASRGTSGRAGSYEQYF. The DNA for the CDR3 is TGTGCCAGCAGGGGGACTAGCGGGAGAGCGGGCTCCTACGAGCAGTACTTC.

On this clonotype itself: A read error may account for a junction end that differs from germline. This rearrangement joins TRBV28 to TRBJ2-1; 9 bases are shared with TRBD2. Germline V gene lookup returns CDR1 MDHEN and CDR2 SYDVKM. This CDR3 has 16 amino acids. The CDR3 nucleotides are TGTGCCAGCAGTTCGCTTCTAGCGGGGAACTACGATGAGCAGTTCTTC. Its protein product is CASSSLLAGNYDEQFF. The full variable domain, with the rest looked up from reference TRBV28 and TRBJ2-1, is DVKVTQSSRYLVKRTGEKVFLECVQDMDHENMFWYRQDPGLGLRLIYFSYDVKMKEKGDIPEGYSVSREKKERFSLILESASTNQTSMYLCASSSLLAGNYDEQFFGPGTRLTVL.

V and J are TRBV25-1 and TRBJ2-1; weak D call: TRBD1 (6 bases). The germline V gene encodes CDR1 MGHDK and CDR2 SYGVNS. The germline V and J ends were trimmed by 3 bases and 10 bases, with 22 bases remaining between them. This CDR3 spans 16 amino acids. The CDR3 nucleotides are TGTGCCAGCAGTGATTCCTCCGGACAGCCTTCCTACGAGCAGTTCTTC. Amino acids: CASSDSSGQPSYEQFF.

CDR3 DNA sequence: TGCAGTGCTAGAGAAGACTTGGACACTGAAGCTTTCTTT. Protein: CSAREDLDTEAFF. The chain is built from TRBV20-1 and TRBJ1-1; D is ambiguous. CDR3 length equals 13 residues. V gave up 0 bases and J gave up 3 bases, with 8 bases separating them. In germline, CDR1 is DFQATT, CDR2 SNEGSKA (reference sequence).

The rearrangement uses TRBV27 and TRBJ2-7; 15 bases fit TRBD2. The CDR3 is 16 residues long. The germline V gene has CDR1 MNHEY and CDR2 SMNVEV (reference sequence). V was pared by 2 bases and J by 4 bases, with 3 bases of the junction left unmatched. CDR3 in amino acids: CASSLRGLAGGYEQYF. CDR3 nucleotide sequence: TGTGCCAGCAGTTTAAGGGGACTAGCGGGGGGATACGAGCAGTACTTC.

The V gene is TRBV19, the J gene TRBJ2-5, with a weak D call TRBD2 (5 bases). CDR1 and CDR2 (germline): LNHDA, SQIVND (reference sequence). This CDR3 comprises 15 residues. V lost 2 bases, J lost 11 bases, and 21 bases lay in between. CDR3 bases: TGTGCCAGTAGTATAAGAGGGAGCTCCTACAATGAGCAGTACTTC. Translated: CASSIRGSSYNEQYF.

The V and J genes are TRBV2 and TRBJ2-2; TRBD1 matches at 8 bases. Trimming cost V 1 base and J 9 bases; bases outside gene matches: 7. CDR3 size: 15 residues. The germline V gene encodes CDR1 SNHLY and CDR2 FYNNEI. The CDR3 sequence is CASSEGGTGHRELFF. As DNA, the CDR3 is TGTGCCAGCAGTGAAGGGGGGACAGGCCACCGGGAGCTGTTTTTT.

The genes are TRBV9 and TRBJ1-4; D call uncertain. V lost 0 bases and J 4 bases, leaving 10 bases between the germline ends. This CDR3 has 15 residues. CDR1 is SGDLS, CDR2 YYNGEE, per germline. CDR3 in DNA: TGTGCCAGCAGCGTAGCCGGGTCCGGTAATGAAAAACTGTTTTTT. Translating it yields CASSVAGSGNEKLFF.

This chain links TRBV7-8 with TRBJ1-5; no clear D. V lost 5 bases to trimming and J lost 2 bases, with 19 bases between them. The CDR3 covers 17 residues. CDR1 and CDR2 (germline): SGHVS, FQNEAQ. The CDR3 DNA is TGTGCCAGCAGCCAAAACGCCCCACGGGCCCGCAATCAGCCCCAGCATTTT. Its protein product is CASSQNAPRARNQPQHF.

The V gene is TRBV27, the J gene TRBJ2-1, with a tentative D call TRBD2 (6 bases). Trimming shortened V by 5 bases and J by 6 bases, and 11 bases separated the two germline ends. This CDR3 contains 13 residues. Germline V gene sequence: CDR1 MNHEY, CDR2 SMNVEV (reference sequence). The CDR3 nucleotides read TGTGCCAGCAGTACACGACTAGTCAATGAGCAGTTCTTC. It is translated as CASSTRLVNEQFF.

J is TRBJ1-2 and V is TRBV20-1; D gene uncertain. Germline V lookup: CDR1 DFQATT, CDR2 SNEGSKA (reference sequence). The CDR3 totals 13 residues. V was pared by 6 bases and J by 2 bases, with 13 bases between. The CDR3 is CSASPYSNYGYTF. CDR3 sequence (DNA): TGCAGTGCCTCCCCCTACAGCAACTATGGCTACACCTTC.

V usage is TRBV7-9 and J usage is TRBJ2-5; 10 bases match TRBD1. The J call may be faulty, since TRBJ2-7 better matches the DNA end. In germline, CDR1 is SEHNR, CDR2 FQNEAQ (reference sequence). The CDR3 is 14 residues long. The CDR3 nucleotides are TGTGCCAGCAGCCCGGACAGGGGGGTCTACGAGCAGTACTTC. Protein product: CASSPDRGVYEQYF.

This clonotype was counted only a few times. The rearrangement links TRBV10-3 to TRBJ1-1, with D possibly TRBD1 on 5 matching bases. The germline gives CDR1 ENHRY, CDR2 SYGVKD. CDR3 length equals 15 residues. The V gene lost 3 bases and the J gene lost 1 base, with 12 bases spanning the gap. The CDR3 reads CAISEAGDQNTEAFF. The CDR3 DNA reads as TGTGCCATCAGTGAAGCGGGGGACCAGAACACTGAAGCTTTCTTT.

This sequence joins TRBV25-1 and TRBJ2-3; 7 nucleotides match TRBD1. The CDR3 spans 16 residues. V lost 7 bases and J lost 3; bases outside the gene matches: 13. Germline V gives CDR1 MGHDK, CDR2 SYGVNS. The CDR3: CASIGTAAGWTDTQYF. The CDR3, as DNA: TGTGCCAGCATCGGGACAGCCGCAGGGTGGACAGATACGCAGTATTTT.

This clonotype was detected only a few times. V is TRBV3-1 and J is TRBJ1-5; possible D gene TRBD1, 5 bases. The CDR3 is 16 residues long. The germline V gene encodes CDR1 LGHDT and CDR2 YNNKEL (reference sequence). Between the trimmed V and J ends, which lost 0 bases and 4 bases, there was a span of 13 bases. This chain's CDR3 is CASSQEGSGWNQPQHF. In DNA, the CDR3 is TGTGCCAGCAGCCAAGAAGGATCAGGGTGGAATCAGCCCCAGCATTTT. The variable domain in full, completed from reference TRBV3-1 and TRBJ1-5, reads DTAVSQTPKYLVTQMGNDKSIKCEQNLGHDTMYWYKQDSKKFLKIMFSYNNKELIINETVPNRFSPKSPDKAHLNLHINSLELGDSAVYFCASSQEGSGWNQPQHFGDGTRLSIL.

This chain links TRBV12-3 or TRBV12-4 with TRBJ1-2; 7 bases match TRBD1. V shed 4 bases, J shed 7 bases, and the junction held 15 bases outside the gene matches. The CDR3 spans 16 residues. Here the CDR3 reads CASSYLMRQGWGGYTF. The DNA for the CDR3 is TGTGCCAGCAGTTATCTAATGAGACAGGGTTGGGGTGGCTACACCTTC.

This chain joins TRBV21-1 and TRBJ2-1; the table's D call of TRBD1 was not tested on the DNA. TRBV21-1 is assigned pseudogene status. This CDR3 is built from 16 residues. CDR3 loop: CASSKTSRGLYNEQFF. The CDR3 DNA is TGTGCCAGCAGCAAAACCTCCAGGGGGCTTTACAATGAGCAGTTCTTC.

CDR3 loop: CASSFPDINTQYF. The CDR3 bases are TGTGCCAGCAGCTTCCCCGACATAAATACGCAGTATTTT. The V gene is TRBV11-3, the J gene TRBJ2-3; D unresolved. Germline CDR1 and CDR2: SGHNT and YENEEA. Trimming removed 3 bases from V and 7 bases from J, with 11 bases in between. CDR3 length: 13 residues.

This clonotype occurred many times. An end of the junction differs from the germline gene, which may be a read error. The genes are TRBV5-1 and TRBJ1-2; 8 bases line up with TRBD1. The CDR3 is 13 residues long. Germline V gene lookup returns CDR1 SGHRS and CDR2 YFSETQ. This CDR3 is CASSSRTGYGYTF. CDR3 bases: TGTGCCAGCAGTTCCCGGACAGGGTATGGCTACACCTTC.

Only a few counts were recorded for this clonotype. The J gene is TRBJ1-6, the V gene TRBV20-1, with D unclear. CDR1 DFQATT and CDR2 SNEGSKA come from the germline V gene (reference sequence). The CDR3 runs to 16 residues. Trimming removed 2 bases from V and 3 bases from J, with 14 bases in between. The CDR3 DNA reads as TGCAGTGCTAGATTTCGGGCCCTCGTCTATAATTCACCCCTCCACTTT. Residues: CSARFRALVYNSPLHF.

This clonotype was observed a few times. The chain links TRBV5-1 to TRBJ2-5, with a weak D call TRBD2 (6 bases). The tail of the sequence fits TRBJ2-7 better, so the J call may be wrong. The germline gives CDR1 SGHRS, CDR2 YFSETQ. CDR3 length: 13 amino acids. The CDR3 spells CASSLLAQGEQYF. DNA for the CDR3: TGCGCCAGCAGCTTGCTAGCGCAGGGCGAGCAGTACTTC.